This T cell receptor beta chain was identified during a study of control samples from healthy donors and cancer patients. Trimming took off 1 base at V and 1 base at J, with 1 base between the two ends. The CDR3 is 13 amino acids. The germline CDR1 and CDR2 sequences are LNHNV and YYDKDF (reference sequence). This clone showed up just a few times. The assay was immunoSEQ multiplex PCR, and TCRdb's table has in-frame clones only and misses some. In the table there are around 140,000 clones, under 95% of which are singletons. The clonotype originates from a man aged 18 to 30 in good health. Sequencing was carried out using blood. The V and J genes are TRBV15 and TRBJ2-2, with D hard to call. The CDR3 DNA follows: TGTGCCACCAGCAGAGGGAACACCGGGGAGCTGTTTTTT. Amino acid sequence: CATSRGNTGELFF.